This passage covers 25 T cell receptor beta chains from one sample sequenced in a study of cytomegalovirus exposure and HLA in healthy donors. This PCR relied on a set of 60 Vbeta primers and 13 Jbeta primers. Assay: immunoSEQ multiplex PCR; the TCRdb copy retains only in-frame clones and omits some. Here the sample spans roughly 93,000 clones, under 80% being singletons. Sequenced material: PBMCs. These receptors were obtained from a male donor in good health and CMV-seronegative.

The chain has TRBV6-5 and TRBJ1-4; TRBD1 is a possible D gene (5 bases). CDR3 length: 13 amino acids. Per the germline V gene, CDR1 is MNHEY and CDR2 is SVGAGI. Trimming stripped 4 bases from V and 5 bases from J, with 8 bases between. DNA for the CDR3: TGTGCCAGCAGTTGGGGGGGGAATGAAAAACTGTTTTTT. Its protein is CASSWGGNEKLFF.

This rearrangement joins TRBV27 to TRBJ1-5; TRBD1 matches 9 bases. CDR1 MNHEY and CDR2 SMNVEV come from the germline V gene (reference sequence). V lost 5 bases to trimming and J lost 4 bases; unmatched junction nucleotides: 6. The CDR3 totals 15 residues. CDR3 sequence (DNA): TGTGCCAGCAGTGCCGCCGGACAGGGGAATCAGCCCCAGCATTTT. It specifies CASSAAGQGNQPQHF.

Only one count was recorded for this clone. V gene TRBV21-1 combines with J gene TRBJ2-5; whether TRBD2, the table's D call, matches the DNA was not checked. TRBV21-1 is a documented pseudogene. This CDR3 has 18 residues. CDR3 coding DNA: TGTGCCAGCAGCAAAGGAGTGTTCGGACTAGCGAACCAAGAGACCCAGTACTTC. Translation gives CASSKGVFGLANQETQYF.

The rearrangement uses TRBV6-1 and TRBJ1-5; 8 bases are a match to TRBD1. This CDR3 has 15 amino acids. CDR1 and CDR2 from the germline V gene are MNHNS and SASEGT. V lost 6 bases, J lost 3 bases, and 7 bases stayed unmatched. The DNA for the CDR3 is TGTGCCAGCAGGACGGGGGACAGGTCCAATCAGCCCCAGCATTTT. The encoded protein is CASRTGDRSNQPQHF.

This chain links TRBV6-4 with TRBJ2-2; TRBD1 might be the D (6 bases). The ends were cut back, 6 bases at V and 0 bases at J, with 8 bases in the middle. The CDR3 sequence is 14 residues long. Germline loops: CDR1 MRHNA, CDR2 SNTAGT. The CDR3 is CASRGQTNTGELFF. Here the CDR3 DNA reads TGTGCCAGCAGAGGACAGACGAACACCGGGGAGCTGTTTTTT.

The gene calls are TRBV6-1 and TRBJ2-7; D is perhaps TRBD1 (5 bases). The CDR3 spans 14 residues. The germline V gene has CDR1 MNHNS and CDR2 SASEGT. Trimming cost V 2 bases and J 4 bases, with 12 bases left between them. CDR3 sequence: CASSERQGKYEQYF. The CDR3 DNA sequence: TGTGCCAGCAGTGAAAGGCAGGGAAAGTACGAGCAGTACTTC.

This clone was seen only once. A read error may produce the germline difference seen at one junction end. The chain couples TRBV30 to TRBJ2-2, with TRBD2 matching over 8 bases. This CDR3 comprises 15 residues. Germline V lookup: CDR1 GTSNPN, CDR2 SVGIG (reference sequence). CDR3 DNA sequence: TGTGCCTGGAGTGTAGGTAGCGGGAACGCCGGGGAGCTGTTTTTT. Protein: CAWSVGSGNAGELFF.

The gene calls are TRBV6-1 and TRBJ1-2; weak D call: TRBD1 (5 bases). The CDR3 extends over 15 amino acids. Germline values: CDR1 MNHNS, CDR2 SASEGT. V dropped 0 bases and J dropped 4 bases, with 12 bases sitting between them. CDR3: CASSEARGWSYGYTF. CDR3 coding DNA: TGTGCCAGCAGTGAAGCTAGGGGATGGAGCTATGGCTACACCTTC.

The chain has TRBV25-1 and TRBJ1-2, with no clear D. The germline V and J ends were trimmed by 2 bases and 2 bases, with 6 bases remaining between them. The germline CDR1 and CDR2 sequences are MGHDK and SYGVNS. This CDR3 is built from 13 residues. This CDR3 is CASSEPGNYGYTF. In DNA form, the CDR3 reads TGTGCCAGCAGTGAACCCGGGAACTATGGCTACACCTTC.

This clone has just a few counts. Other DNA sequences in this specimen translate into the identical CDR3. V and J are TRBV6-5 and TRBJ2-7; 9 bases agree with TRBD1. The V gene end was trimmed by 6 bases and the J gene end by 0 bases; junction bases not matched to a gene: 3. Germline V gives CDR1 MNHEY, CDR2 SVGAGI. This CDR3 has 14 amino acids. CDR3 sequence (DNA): TGTGCCAGCAGACGGACAGGGGACTCCTACGAGCAGTACTTC. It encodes CASRRTGDSYEQYF.

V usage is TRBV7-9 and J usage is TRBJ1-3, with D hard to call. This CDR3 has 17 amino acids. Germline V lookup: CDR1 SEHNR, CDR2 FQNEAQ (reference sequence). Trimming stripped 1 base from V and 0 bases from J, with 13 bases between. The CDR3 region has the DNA TGTGCCAGCAGCTTAGACCAGGTACCCTACTCTGGAAACACCATATATTTT. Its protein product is CASSLDQVPYSGNTIYF.

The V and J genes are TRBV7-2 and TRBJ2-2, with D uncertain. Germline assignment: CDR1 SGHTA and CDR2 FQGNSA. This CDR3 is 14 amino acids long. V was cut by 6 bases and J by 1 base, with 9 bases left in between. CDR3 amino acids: CASRHNRNTGELFF. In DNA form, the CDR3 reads TGTGCCAGCAGACACAATCGGAACACCGGGGAGCTGTTTTTT.

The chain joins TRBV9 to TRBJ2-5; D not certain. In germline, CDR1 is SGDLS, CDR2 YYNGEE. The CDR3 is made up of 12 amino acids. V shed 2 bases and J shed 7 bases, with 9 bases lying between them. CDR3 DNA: TGTGCCAGCAGCGTTGATACCGGGACCCAGTACTTC. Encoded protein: CASSVDTGTQYF.

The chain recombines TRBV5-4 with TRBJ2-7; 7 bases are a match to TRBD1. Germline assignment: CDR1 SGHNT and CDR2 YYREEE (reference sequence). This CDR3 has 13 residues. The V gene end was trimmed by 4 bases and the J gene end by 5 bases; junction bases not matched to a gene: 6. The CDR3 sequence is CASSLGQPNEQYF. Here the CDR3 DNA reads TGTGCCAGCAGCCTGGGACAGCCAAACGAGCAGTACTTC.

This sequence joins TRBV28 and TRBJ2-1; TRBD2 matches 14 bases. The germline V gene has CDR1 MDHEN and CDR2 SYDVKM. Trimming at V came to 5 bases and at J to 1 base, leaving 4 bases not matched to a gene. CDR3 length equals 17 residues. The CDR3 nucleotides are TGTGCCAGCAGTGGGACTAGCGGGAGTCCTTCCTACAATGAGCAGTTCTTC. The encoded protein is CASSGTSGSPSYNEQFF.

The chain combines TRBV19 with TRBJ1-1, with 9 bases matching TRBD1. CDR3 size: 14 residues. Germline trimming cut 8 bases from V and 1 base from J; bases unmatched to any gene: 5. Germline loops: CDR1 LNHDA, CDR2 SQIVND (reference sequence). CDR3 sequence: CASSWGQGNTEAFF. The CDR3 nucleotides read TGTGCCAGTTCCTGGGGACAGGGGAACACTGAAGCTTTCTTT.

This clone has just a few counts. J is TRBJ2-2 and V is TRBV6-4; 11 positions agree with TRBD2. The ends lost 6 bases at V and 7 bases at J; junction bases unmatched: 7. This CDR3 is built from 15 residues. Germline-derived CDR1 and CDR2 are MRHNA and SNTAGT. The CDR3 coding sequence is TGTGCCAGCAGGCCAACTAGCGGGAGCCACGGGGAGCTGTTTTTT. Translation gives CASRPTSGSHGELFF.

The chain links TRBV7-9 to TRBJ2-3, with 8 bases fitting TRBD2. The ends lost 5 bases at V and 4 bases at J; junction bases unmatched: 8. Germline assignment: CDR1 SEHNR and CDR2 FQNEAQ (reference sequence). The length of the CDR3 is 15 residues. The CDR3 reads CASSQPRAGADTQYF. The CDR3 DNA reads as TGTGCCAGCAGCCAGCCAAGAGCGGGAGCAGATACGCAGTATTTT.

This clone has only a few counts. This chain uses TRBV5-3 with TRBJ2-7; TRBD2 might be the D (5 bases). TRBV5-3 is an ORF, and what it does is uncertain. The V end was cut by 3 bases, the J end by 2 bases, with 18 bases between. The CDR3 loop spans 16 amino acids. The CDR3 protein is CARSSYLGEDTYEQYF. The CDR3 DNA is TGTGCCAGAAGCTCTTATCTGGGAGAAGATACCTACGAGCAGTACTTC.

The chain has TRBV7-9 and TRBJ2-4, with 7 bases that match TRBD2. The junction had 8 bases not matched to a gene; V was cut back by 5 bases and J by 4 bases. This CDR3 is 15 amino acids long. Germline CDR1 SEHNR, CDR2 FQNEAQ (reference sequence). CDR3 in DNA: TGTGCCAGCAGCGCAACTAGCGTGGAAAAAAACATTCAGTACTTC. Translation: CASSATSVEKNIQYF.

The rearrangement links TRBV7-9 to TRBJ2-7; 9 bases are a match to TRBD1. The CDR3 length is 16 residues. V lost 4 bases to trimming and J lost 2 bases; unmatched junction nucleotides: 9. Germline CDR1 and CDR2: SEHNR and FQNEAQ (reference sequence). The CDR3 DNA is TGTGCCAGCAGCTCCTCTCTCGGACAGGGGCCCTACGAGCAGTACTTC. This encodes CASSSSLGQGPYEQYF.

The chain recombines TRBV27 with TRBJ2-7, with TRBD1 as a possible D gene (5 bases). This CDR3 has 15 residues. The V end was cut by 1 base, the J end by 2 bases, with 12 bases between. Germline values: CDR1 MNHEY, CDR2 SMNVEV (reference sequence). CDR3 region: CASSLWVQGTYEQYF. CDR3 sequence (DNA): TGTGCCAGCAGTTTATGGGTCCAGGGCACCTACGAGCAGTACTTC.

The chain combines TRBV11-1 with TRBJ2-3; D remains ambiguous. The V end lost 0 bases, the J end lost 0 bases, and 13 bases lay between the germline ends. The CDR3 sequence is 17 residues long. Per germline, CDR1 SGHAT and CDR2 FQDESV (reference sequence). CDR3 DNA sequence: TGTGCCAGCAGCTTAGCTTTTTCGGCGGCTAGCACAGATACGCAGTATTTT. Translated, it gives CASSLAFSAASTDTQYF.

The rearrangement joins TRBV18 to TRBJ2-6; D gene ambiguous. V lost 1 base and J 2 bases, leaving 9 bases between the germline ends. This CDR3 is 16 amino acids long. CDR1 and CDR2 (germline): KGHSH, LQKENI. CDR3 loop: CASSPRGGTGANVLTF. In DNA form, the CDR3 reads TGTGCCAGCTCACCACGCGGTGGAACTGGGGCCAACGTCCTGACTTTC.

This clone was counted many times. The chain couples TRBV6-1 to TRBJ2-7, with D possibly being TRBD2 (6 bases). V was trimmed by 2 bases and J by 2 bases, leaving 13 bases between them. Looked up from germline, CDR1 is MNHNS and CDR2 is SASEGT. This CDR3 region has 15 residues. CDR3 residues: CASSEIGGAAYEQYF. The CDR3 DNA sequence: TGTGCCAGCAGTGAAATCGGGGGAGCCGCCTACGAGCAGTACTTC.